This T cell receptor (beta chain) appears in the sequencing data of a study of graft-versus-host responses after intestinal transplantation. Study overall: Recipients got multivisceral, liver-intestinal, or isolated intestinal transplants.

The protocol was immunoSEQ multiplex PCR, while the TCRdb copy is restricted to in-frame clones and leaves out a portion. The data contain 30,000 to 40,000 clones, about 93% of them singletons. Study-wide results and caveats: Clonal ratios of graft-versus-host to host-versus-graft in allografts were high for patients exhibiting graft-donor T cell macrochimerism. Among recipient marrow samples, GvH clones were found; some appeared first in ileum or blood.

In regard to this clone: The antigen remains unidentified.

Germline CDR1 SGDLS, CDR2 YYNGEE. The V gene lost 0 bases and the J gene lost 9 bases, with 7 bases spanning the gap. The CDR3 is 12 residues long. This receptor was identified in a human patient who received an intestinal transplant, so some T cells may come from the graft donor. This rearrangement joins TRBV9 to TRBJ2-1; D uncertain. The material sequenced was PBMCs, taken 16 days after intestinal transplant. The chain's CDR3 is CASSVENGEQFF. In DNA, the CDR3 is TGTGCCAGCAGCGTAGAGAACGGTGAGCAGTTCTTC.